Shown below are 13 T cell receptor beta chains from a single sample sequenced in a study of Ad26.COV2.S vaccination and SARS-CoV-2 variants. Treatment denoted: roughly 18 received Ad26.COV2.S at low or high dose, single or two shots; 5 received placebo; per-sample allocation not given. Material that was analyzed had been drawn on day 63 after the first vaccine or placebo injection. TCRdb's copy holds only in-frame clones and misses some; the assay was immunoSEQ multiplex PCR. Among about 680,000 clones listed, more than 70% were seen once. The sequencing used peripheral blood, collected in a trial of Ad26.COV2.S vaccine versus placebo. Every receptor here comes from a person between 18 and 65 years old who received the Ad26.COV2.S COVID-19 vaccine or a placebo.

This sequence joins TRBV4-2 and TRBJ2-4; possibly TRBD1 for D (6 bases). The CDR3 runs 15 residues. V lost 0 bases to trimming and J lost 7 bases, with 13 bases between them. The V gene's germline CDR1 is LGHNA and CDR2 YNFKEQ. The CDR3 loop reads CASSQEGAGVNIQYF. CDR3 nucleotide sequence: TGTGCCAGCAGCCAAGAGGGGGCAGGGGTGAACATTCAGTACTTC.

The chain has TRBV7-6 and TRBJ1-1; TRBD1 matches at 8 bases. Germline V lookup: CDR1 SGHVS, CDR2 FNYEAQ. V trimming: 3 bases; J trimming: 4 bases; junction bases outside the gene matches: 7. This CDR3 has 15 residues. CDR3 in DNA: TGTGCCAGCAGCTTGGGACTCAGGGGGCCCACTGAAGCTTTCTTT. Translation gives CASSLGLRGPTEAFF.

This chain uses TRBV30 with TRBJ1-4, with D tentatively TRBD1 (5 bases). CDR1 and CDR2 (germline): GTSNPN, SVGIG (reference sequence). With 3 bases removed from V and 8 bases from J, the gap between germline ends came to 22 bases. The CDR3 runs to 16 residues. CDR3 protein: CAWSSSKTGRGEKLFF. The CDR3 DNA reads TGTGCCTGGAGCTCCTCCAAAACGGGGCGCGGGGAAAAACTGTTTTTT.

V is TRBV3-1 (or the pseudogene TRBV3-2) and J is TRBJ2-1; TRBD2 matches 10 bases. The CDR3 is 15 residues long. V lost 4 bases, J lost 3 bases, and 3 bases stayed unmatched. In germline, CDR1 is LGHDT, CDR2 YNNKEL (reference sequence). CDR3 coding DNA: TGTGCCAGCAGCCGAGCGGGGGGGAACTACAATGAGCAGTTCTTC. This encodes CASSRAGGNYNEQFF.

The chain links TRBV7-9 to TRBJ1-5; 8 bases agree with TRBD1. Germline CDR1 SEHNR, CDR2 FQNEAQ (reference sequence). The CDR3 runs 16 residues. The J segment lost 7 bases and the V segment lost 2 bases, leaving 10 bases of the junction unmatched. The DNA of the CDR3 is TGTGCCAGCAGCTTATTTACTACAGGGGGTCAACAGCCCCAGCATTTT. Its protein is CASSLFTTGGQQPQHF.

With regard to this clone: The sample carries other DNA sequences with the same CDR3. The CDR3 protein is CASSLGPGYEQYF. The CDR3, as DNA: TGTGCCAGCAGTTTAGGTCCAGGGTACGAGCAGTACTTC. The genes are TRBV27 and TRBJ2-7, with D maybe TRBD1 (5 bases). CDR1 and CDR2 from the germline V gene are MNHEY and SMNVEV (reference sequence). V lost 2 bases to trimming and J lost 4 bases, with 9 bases between them. The CDR3 spans 13 residues.

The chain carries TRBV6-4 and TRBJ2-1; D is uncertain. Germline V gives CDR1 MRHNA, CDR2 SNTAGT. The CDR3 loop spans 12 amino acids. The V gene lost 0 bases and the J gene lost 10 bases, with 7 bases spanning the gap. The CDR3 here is CASSDSSEEQFF. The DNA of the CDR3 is TGTGCCAGCAGTGACTCGTCAGAAGAGCAGTTCTTC.

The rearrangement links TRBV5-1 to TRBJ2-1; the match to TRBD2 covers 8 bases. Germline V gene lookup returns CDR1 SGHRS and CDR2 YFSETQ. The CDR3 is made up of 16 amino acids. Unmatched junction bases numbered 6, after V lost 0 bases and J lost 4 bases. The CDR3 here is CASSLVSGGLYNEQFF. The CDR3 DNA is TGCGCCAGCAGCTTGGTAAGCGGGGGCCTATACAATGAGCAGTTCTTC.

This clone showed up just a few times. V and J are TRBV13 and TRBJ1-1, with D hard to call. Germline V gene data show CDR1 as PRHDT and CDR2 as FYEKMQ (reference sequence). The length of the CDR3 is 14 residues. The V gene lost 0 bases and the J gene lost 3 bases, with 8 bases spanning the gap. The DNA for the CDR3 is TGTGCCAGCAGCTTAGGGACACTCCACACTGAAGCTTTCTTT. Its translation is CASSLGTLHTEAFF.

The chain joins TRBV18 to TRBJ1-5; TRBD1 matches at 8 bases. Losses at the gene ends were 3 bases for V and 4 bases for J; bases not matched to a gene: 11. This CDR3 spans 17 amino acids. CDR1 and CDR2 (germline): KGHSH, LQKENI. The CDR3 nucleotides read TGTGCCAGCTCACCCCCCGGGACAGGCGCCGGAAATCAGCCCCAGCATTTT. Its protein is CASSPPGTGAGNQPQHF.

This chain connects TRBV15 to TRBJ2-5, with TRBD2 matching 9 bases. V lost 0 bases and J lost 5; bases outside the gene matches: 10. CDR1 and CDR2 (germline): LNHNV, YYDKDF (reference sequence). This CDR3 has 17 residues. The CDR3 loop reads CATSRDSLAGRGETQYF. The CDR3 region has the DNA TGTGCCACCAGCAGAGATAGTCTAGCGGGGAGGGGGGAGACCCAGTACTTC.

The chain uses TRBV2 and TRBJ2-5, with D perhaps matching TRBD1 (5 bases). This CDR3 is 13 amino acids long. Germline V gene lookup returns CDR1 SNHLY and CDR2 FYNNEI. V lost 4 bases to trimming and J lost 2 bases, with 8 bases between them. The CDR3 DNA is TGTGCCAGCAGTGCGACAGTACAAGAGACCCAGTACTTC. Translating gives CASSATVQETQYF.

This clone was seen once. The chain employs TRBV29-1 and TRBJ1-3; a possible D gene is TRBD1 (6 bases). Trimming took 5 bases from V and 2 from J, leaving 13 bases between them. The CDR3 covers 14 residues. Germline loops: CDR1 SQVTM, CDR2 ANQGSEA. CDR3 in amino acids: CSVTRGATGNTIYF. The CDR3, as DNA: TGCAGCGTTACGCGGGGGGCGACTGGAAACACCATATATTTT.